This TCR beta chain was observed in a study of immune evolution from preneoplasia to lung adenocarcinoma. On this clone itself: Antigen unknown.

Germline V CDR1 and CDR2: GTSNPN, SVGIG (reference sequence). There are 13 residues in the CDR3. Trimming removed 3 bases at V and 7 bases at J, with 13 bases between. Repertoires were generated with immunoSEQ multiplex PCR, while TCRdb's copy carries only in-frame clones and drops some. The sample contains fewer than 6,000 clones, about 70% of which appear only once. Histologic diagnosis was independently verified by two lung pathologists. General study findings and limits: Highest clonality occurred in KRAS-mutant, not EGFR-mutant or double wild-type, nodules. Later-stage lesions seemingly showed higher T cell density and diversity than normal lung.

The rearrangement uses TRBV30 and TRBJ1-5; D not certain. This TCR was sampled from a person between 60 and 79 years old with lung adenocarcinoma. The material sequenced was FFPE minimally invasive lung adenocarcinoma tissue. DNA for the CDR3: TGTGCCTGGAGCAAAGGGAAGGGCCAGCCCCAGCATTTT. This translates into CAWSKGKGQPQHF.